These 14 T cell receptor beta chains share one sample of origin, sequenced in a study of blood T cell repertoires in COVID-19. Data came from immunoSEQ multiplex PCR; TCRdb stores just in-frame clones and leaves some out. The table includes about 400,000 clones, just under 90% detected once. The sample taken for sequencing was PBMCs or T cells enriched from blood (not recorded which). The receptors were sampled from a woman aged 45-60 years who had recovered from COVID-19.

The chain has TRBV19 and TRBJ1-1; 9 bases match TRBD1. V was pared by 7 bases and J by 7 bases, with 7 bases of the junction left unmatched. Germline-derived CDR1 and CDR2 are LNHDA and SQIVND (reference sequence). The CDR3 totals 13 residues. In DNA, the CDR3 is TGTGCCAGTATGGGACAGGGTGAGTTTGAAGCTTTCTTT. This sequence encodes CASMGQGEFEAFF. Using reference TRBV19 and TRBJ1-1 for the parts outside the CDR3, the full variable domain is DGGITQSPKYLFRKEGQNVTLSCEQNLNHDAMYWYRQDPGQGLRLIYYSQIVNDFQKGDIAEGYSVSREKKESFPLTVTSAQKNPTAFYLCASMGQGEFEAFFGQGTRLTVV.

This chain connects TRBV10-3 to TRBJ2-7, with 9 positions matching TRBD1. CDR3 length equals 12 residues. Trimming cost V 9 bases and J 3 bases; bases outside gene matches: 3. Per the germline V gene, CDR1 is ENHRY and CDR2 is SYGVKD. DNA for the CDR3: TGTGCCATAATGGGACAGGGCTACGAGCAGTACTTC. Translating gives CAIMGQGYEQYF.

The chain is built from TRBV27 and TRBJ2-3; 16 bases agree with TRBD2. The CDR3 is 20 amino acids. The trim removed 6 bases at V and 1 base at J, leaving 13 bases unmatched. Germline V gives CDR1 MNHEY, CDR2 SMNVEV (reference sequence). The CDR3 is CASRRPGLAGGKNRTDTQYF. As DNA, the CDR3 is TGTGCCAGCAGGCGACCGGGACTAGCGGGGGGGAAGAACCGCACAGATACGCAGTATTTT.

The genes are TRBV25-1 and TRBJ1-3; D gene uncertain. Between the trimmed V and J ends, which lost 1 base and 9 bases, there was a span of 4 bases. The V gene's germline CDR1 is MGHDK and CDR2 SYGVNS. This CDR3 contains 11 residues. CDR3 bases: TGTGCCAGCAGTGAATCGGGCACCATATATTTT. It translates to CASSESGTIYF.

This chain links TRBV11-3 with TRBJ2-1; D gene uncertain. The CDR3 length is 12 residues. The V gene lost 5 bases and the J gene lost 7 bases, with 9 bases spanning the gap. Germline lookup yields CDR1 SGHNT and CDR2 YENEEA. The CDR3 DNA reads as TGTGCCAGCAGCGACCTCAGGAATGAGCAGTTCTTC. This codes for CASSDLRNEQFF.

The chain joins TRBV4-1 to TRBJ2-1; 10 positions match TRBD2. Germline V lookup: CDR1 MGHRA, CDR2 YSYEKL. J gave up 5 bases and V 1 base, and 5 bases lay outside the gene matches. The CDR3 totals 16 residues. CDR3: CASSQVSLAGNNEQFF. The CDR3 DNA reads TGCGCCAGCAGCCAAGTTTCACTAGCGGGGAACAATGAGCAGTTCTTC.

CDR3 sequence (DNA): TGTGCCAGCAGCTTAAGGGGGAGGGGGAACTATGGCTACACCTTC. Translating it yields CASSLRGRGNYGYTF. V gene TRBV13 combines with J gene TRBJ1-2, with D tentatively TRBD1 (6 bases). Germline CDR1 reads PRHDT; CDR2 reads FYEKMQ (reference sequence). The V end lost 2 bases, the J end lost 2 bases, and 12 bases lay between the germline ends. CDR3 length equals 15 residues.

The genes are TRBV6-5 and TRBJ1-1; 9 bases map to TRBD1. CDR3 length: 14 residues. The V segment lost 3 bases and the J segment 6 bases; nucleotides outside the gene matches: 5. Per germline, CDR1 MNHEY and CDR2 SVGAGI. The CDR3 DNA is TGTGCCAGCAGTTATACGGACAGGGGTGCTGAAGCTTTCTTT. Residues: CASSYTDRGAEAFF.

The V call is TRBV2, the J call TRBJ1-5; D is uncertain. This CDR3 is 16 amino acids long. CDR1 and CDR2 (germline): SNHLY, FYNNEI. The V gene lost 4 bases and the J gene lost 0 bases, with 13 bases spanning the gap. CDR3 loop: CASSVLSGDSNQPQHF. CDR3 DNA: TGTGCCAGCAGTGTGTTGTCTGGAGATAGCAATCAGCCCCAGCATTTT.

The chain couples TRBV6-5 to TRBJ1-6; D call uncertain. Germline V gene data show CDR1 as MNHEY and CDR2 as SVGAGI. The CDR3 has 13 amino acids. V lost 7 bases, J lost 3 bases, and 7 bases lay in between. The CDR3 region is CASILDYNSPLHF. The CDR3 DNA reads as TGTGCCAGCATTTTAGACTATAATTCACCCCTCCACTTT.

The chain has TRBV7-6 and TRBJ1-6, with D maybe TRBD1 (5 bases). From germline, CDR1 is SGHVS and CDR2 FNYEAQ. The CDR3 is made up of 18 amino acids. The V and J ends lost 4 bases and 3 bases respectively, with 19 bases between them. The CDR3 DNA reads as TGTGCCAGCAGCTGGAATACAGGCGGAACCCTCTATAATTCACCCCTCCACTTT. Translating gives CASSWNTGGTLYNSPLHF.

A note on this clone: One end of the junction varies from germline; a read error may be responsible. The chain uses TRBV7-7 and TRBJ2-5, with 8 bases aligning to TRBD1. Germline CDR1 reads SSHAT; CDR2 reads FNYEAQ (reference sequence). This CDR3 is built from 15 residues. The CDR3 nucleotides read TGTGCTAGCAGCTTGGGCAGGGGGCCTCAAGAGACCCAGTACTTC. This translates into CASSLGRGPQETQYF.

The chain has TRBV15 and TRBJ1-4, with 10 bases fitting TRBD1. Germline-derived CDR1 and CDR2 are LNHNV and YYDKDF (reference sequence). This CDR3 is built from 17 residues. The V segment lost 1 base and the J segment 7 bases; nucleotides outside the gene matches: 9. The CDR3 DNA is TGTGCCACCAGCAGAGGGGACAGGGGCCTCGGGAGTGAAAAACTGTTTTTT. It is translated as CATSRGDRGLGSEKLFF.

This clone was detected once. V usage is TRBV7-3 and J usage is TRBJ1-6; D is unclear. CDR1 is SGHTA and CDR2 is FQGTGA in the germline V gene. This CDR3 spans 14 amino acids. V lost 0 bases and J 13 bases, leaving 13 bases between the germline ends. Here the CDR3 DNA reads TGTGCCAGCAGCTTAACGTCCGGTGGTTCCCCCCTCCACTTT. This sequence encodes CASSLTSGGSPLHF.